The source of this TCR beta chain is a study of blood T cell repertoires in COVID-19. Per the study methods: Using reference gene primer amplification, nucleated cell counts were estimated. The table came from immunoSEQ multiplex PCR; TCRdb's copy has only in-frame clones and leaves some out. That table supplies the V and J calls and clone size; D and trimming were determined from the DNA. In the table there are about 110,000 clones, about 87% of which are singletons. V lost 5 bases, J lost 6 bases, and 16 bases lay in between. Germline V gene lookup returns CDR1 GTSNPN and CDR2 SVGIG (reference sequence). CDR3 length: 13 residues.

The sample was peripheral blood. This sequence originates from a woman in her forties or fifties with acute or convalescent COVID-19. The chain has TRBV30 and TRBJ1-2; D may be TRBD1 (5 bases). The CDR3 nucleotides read TGTGCCTGGGTCGGGGGAGAAGAGAATGGCTACACCTTC. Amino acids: CAWVGGEENGYTF.